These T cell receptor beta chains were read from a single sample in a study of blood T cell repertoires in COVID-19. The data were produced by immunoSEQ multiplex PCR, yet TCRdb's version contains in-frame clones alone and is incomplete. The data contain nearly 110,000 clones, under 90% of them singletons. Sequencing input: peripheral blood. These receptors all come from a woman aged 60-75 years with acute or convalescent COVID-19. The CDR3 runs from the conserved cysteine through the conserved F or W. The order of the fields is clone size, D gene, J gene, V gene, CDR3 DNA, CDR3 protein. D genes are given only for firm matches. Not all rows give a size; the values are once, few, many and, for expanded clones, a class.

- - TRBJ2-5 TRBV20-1 TGCAGTGCTCTCGAGCGGGAGACCCAGTACTTC CSALERETQYF
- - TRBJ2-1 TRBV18 TGTGCCAGCTCACCACTGGCCTTAGCGGCCTACAATGAGCAGTTCTTC CASSPLALAAYNEQFF
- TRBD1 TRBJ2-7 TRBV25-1 TGTGCCAGCAGTGCCCCCGGGACAGGGCCCTACGAGCAGTACTTC CASSAPGTGPYEQYF
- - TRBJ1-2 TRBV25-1 TGTGCCAGCAGGGGTCCCCTAGCACCAGACGGCTACACCTTC CASRGPLAPDGYTF
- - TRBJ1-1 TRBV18 TGTGCCAGCTCACCGACAGGAGAGAACACTGAAGCTTTCTTT CASSPTGENTEAFF
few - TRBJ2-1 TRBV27 TGTGCCAGCAGTTTCCTCCCCGGGACAATGGATGAGCAGTTCTTC CASSFLPGTMDEQFF
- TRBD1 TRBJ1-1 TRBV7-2 TGTGCCAGCAGCTTATGGCAGGGGGGAACTGAAGCTTTCTTT CASSLWQGGTEAFF
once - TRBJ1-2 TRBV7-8 TGTGCCAGCAGCTTAGCGGGTGGACAGCTCTATGGCTACACCTTC CASSLAGGQLYGYTF
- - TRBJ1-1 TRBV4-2 TGTGCCAGCAGCCGCCAAGGGGAGGGGGAGAACACTGAAGCTTTCTTT CASSRQGEGENTEAFF
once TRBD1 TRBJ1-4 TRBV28 TGTGCCAGCAGCACTATGAACAGGGGGCTCGGTGAAAAACTGTTTTTT CASSTMNRGLGEKLFF
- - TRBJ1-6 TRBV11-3 TGTGCCAGCAGCTTAGATCTAAGTTCACCCCTCCACTTT CASSLDLSSPLHF
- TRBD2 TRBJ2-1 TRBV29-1 TGCAGCGTTGAAGATGGGCCCCTAGCGGACCACTACAATGAGCAGTTCTTC CSVEDGPLADHYNEQFF
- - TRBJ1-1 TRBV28 TGTGCCAGCAATACTGCTACGGTGGGGCCGGCTAACACTGAAGCTTTCTTT CASNTATVGPANTEAFF
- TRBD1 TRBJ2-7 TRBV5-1 TGCGCCAGCAGCTATCGACAGGGCCCATCGGACGAGCAGTACTTC CASSYRQGPSDEQYF
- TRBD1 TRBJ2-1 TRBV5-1 TGCGCCAGCAGCCCGCTCACAGGGGCCTCCTACAATGAGCAGTTCTTC CASSPLTGASYNEQFF
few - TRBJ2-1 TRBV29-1 TGCAGCGTTGCGGAGACGGTAGAGTTCTTC CSVAETVEFF
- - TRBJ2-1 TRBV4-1 TGCGCCAGCAGCCAACCTAGATACAATGAGCAGTTCTTC CASSQPRYNEQFF
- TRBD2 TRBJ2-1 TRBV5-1 TGCGCCAGCAGCGGAATAGCGGGGGTTTACAATGAGCAGTTCTTC CASSGIAGVYNEQFF
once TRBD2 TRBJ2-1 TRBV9 TGTGCCAGCAGCGGAACTAGCGGGCCCTACAATGAGCAGTTCTTC CASSGTSGPYNEQFF
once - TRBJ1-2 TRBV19 TGTGCCAGTAGTATAGGCAGGGGCGCGGACTATGGCTACACCTTC CASSIGRGADYGYTF
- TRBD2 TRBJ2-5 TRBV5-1 TGCGCCAGCAGCCCTGCCTTGCGGGGGACCCGGGAGACCCAGTACTTC CASSPALRGTRETQYF
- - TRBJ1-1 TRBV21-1 TGTGCCAGCAGTAGGGCCAGGGCGACTGAAGCTTTCTTT CASSRARATEAFF
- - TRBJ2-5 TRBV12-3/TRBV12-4 TGTGCCAGCAGTTTAGCGTTCCGGGAGACCCAGTACTTC CASSLAFRETQYF
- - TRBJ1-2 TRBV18 TGTGCCAGCTCCACCACCGCCAGGGAGGGACCCTATGGCTACACCTTC CASSTTAREGPYGYTF
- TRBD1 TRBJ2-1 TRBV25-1 TGTGCCAGCAGTGAATCCAACAGGGGGTCCTACAATGAGCAGTTCTTC CASSESNRGSYNEQFF
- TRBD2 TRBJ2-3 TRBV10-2 TGCGCCAGCAGTGGTCGCCTCGGGACTAGCGAATCAGATACGCAGTATTTT CASSGRLGTSESDTQYF
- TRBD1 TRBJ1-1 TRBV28 TGTGCCAGCAGCCCAGGGGGGTTCGGCAGATTGATGAACACTGAAGCTTTCTTT CASSPGGFGRLMNTEAFF
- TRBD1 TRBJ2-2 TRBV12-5 TGTGCTAGTGGTTGGGGGACAGGGGATCACACCGGGGAGCTGTTTTTT CASGWGTGDHTGELFF
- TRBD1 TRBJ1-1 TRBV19 TGTGCCAGTAGTACAGGGACAGGGCTCACGCACACTGAAGCTTTCTTT CASSTGTGLTHTEAFF
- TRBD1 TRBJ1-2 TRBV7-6 TGTGCCAGCAGCTTCGGGCCTGGACAGGGGACCTATGGCTACACCTTC CASSFGPGQGTYGYTF
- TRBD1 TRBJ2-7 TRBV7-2 TGTGCCAGCAGCCGGACAGGGCGGGAGCAGTACTTC CASSRTGREQYF
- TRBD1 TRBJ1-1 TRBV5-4 TGTGCCAGCAGCCAGGGACAGCGTAAAGACACTGAAGCTTTCTTT CASSQGQRKDTEAFF
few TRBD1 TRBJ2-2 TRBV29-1 TGCAGCGTCGTATCGACAGGGGGCTTGATTCCCGGGGAGCTGTTTTTT CSVVSTGGLIPGELFF
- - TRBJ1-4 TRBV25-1 TGTGCCAGCGGGTCGGGAGGGGCAGGATATAGGAAACTGTTTTTT CASGSGGAGYRKLFF
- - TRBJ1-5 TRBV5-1 TGCGCCAGCAGCTTGGACTACAATCAGCCCCAGCATTTT CASSLDYNQPQHF
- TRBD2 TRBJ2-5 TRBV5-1 TGCGCCAGCAGCTTGTTCTTCCGGGAGGGGACCCAGTACTTC CASSLFFREGTQYF